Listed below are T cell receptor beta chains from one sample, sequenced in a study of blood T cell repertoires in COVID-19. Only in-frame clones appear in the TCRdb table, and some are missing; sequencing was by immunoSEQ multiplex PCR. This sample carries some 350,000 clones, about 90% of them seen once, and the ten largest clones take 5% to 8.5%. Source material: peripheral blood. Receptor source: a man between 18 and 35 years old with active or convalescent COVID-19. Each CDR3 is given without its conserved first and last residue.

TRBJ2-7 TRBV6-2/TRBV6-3 ASSRGKALGEQY
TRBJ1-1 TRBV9 ASSPGQGMNTEAF
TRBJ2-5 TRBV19 ASSHGGAGQETQY
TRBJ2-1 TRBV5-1 ASSPGGGQF
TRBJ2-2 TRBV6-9 ASTARLGHTGELF
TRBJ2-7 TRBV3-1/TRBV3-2 ASSPKKYEQY
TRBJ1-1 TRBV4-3 ASRAPAGEAF
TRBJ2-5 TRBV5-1 ASSLVSSRGGLETQY
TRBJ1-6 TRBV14 ASNARPGNSPLH
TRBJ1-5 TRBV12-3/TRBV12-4 ASSQNQPQH
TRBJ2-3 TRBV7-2 ASSPTSARDTQY
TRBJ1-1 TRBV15 ATSRVSMVSNTEAF
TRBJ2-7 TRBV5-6 ASSVDSPGEQY
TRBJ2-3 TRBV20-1 SASAREVTDTQY
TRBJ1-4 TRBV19 ASKVSPRVEKLF
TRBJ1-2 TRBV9 ASSVGEGRNYGYT
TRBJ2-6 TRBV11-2 ASRTTRDRGRSGANVLT
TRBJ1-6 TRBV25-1 ASKGGNNSPLH
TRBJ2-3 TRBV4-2 ASSPKLSGFTDTQY
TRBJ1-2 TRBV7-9 ASSLSLIWGGYT
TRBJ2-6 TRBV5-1 ASSERVSGANVLT
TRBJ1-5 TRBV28 ASRTGKYSNQPQH
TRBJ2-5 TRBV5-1 ASSLDRTKETQY
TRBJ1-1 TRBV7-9 ASSSGEAF